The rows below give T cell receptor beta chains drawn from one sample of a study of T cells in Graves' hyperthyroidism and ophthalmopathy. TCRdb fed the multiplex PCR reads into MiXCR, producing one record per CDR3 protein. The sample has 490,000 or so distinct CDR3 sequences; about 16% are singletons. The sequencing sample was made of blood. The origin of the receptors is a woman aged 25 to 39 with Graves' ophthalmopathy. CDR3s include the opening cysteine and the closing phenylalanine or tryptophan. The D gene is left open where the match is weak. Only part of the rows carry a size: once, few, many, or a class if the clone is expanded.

cdr3_nt: TGTGCCAGCAGTTTTCAGGGTTCGAGTTCACCCCTCCACTTT
cdr3_aa: CASSFQGSSSPLHF
clone_size: few
d_call: NA
v_call: TRBV12-3/TRBV12-4
j_call: TRBJ1-6

cdr3_nt: TGTGCCAGCAGTGACACTAATCAGCCCCAGCATTTT
cdr3_aa: CASSDTNQPQHF
clone_size: few
d_call: NA
v_call: TRBV2
j_call: TRBJ1-5

cdr3_nt: TGCAGTGCTAGCTCCCAGTACCAGCGGGAGGACGAGCAGTACTTC
cdr3_aa: CSASSQYQREDEQYF
clone_size: few
d_call: TRBD2
v_call: TRBV20-1
j_call: TRBJ2-7

cdr3_nt: TGCAGTGCTAGAGACCGGGACAGGGTTGTCCGAGGCTACACCTTC
cdr3_aa: CSARDRDRVVRGYTF
clone_size: few
d_call: TRBD1
v_call: TRBV20-1
j_call: TRBJ1-2

cdr3_nt: TGTGCCAGCAGTTTATATGGACTAGCGGGAGCTGACGAGCAGTACTTC
cdr3_aa: CASSLYGLAGADEQYF
clone_size: many
d_call: TRBD2
v_call: TRBV28
j_call: TRBJ2-7

cdr3_nt: TGTGCCTCAAGAGGGTTTTGGTCCTACAATGAGCAGTTCTTC
cdr3_aa: CASRGFWSYNEQFF
clone_size: NA
d_call: NA
v_call: TRBV19
j_call: TRBJ2-1

cdr3_nt: TGTGCCAGCAGTGCCCAGCGGGAGGGCCGTTACGAGCAGTACTTC
cdr3_aa: CASSAQREGRYEQYF
clone_size: NA
d_call: TRBD2
v_call: TRBV6-1
j_call: TRBJ2-7

cdr3_nt: TGTGCCAGCAGCCCAGGGGTGGCCTATGGCTACACCTTC
cdr3_aa: CASSPGVAYGYTF
clone_size: many
d_call: NA
v_call: TRBV7-6
j_call: TRBJ1-2

cdr3_nt: TGTGCCAGTACCCCGACAGGGATTGGCTATAATTCACCCCTCCACTTT
cdr3_aa: CASTPTGIGYNSPLHF
clone_size: few
d_call: TRBD1
v_call: TRBV19
j_call: TRBJ1-6

cdr3_nt: TGTGCCAGCAGCCCCCATGGGGAGGCCTACGAGCAGTACTTC
cdr3_aa: CASSPHGEAYEQYF
clone_size: few
d_call: NA
v_call: TRBV9
j_call: TRBJ2-7

cdr3_nt: TGTGCCAGCAGCTCCCGCGACTACAACAATGAGCAGTTCTTC
cdr3_aa: CASSSRDYNNEQFF
clone_size: many
d_call: NA
v_call: TRBV7-2
j_call: TRBJ2-1

cdr3_nt: TGCGCCAGCATGAAGGGGTCCGGGGAGCTGTTTTTT
cdr3_aa: CASMKGSGELFF
clone_size: few
d_call: NA
v_call: TRBV5-1
j_call: TRBJ2-2

cdr3_nt: TGTGCCAGCAGTGAGATTTTCGGTTACGGGGCCAACGTCCTGACTTTC
cdr3_aa: CASSEIFGYGANVLTF
clone_size: NA
d_call: NA
v_call: TRBV6-1
j_call: TRBJ2-6

cdr3_nt: TGCAGTGCCCGATTGACCTACGAGCAGTACTTC
cdr3_aa: CSARLTYEQYF
clone_size: NA
d_call: NA
v_call: TRBV20-1
j_call: TRBJ2-7

cdr3_nt: TGTGCCAGCAGCTTGGACAGGTACACTGAAGCTTTCTTT
cdr3_aa: CASSLDRYTEAFF
clone_size: many
d_call: TRBD1
v_call: TRBV11-2
j_call: TRBJ1-1

cdr3_nt: TGTGCCAGTAGCCCTCGCCGGGACAGGAGGGACTCCTACGAGCAGTACTTC
cdr3_aa: CASSPRRDRRDSYEQYF
clone_size: few
d_call: TRBD1
v_call: TRBV19
j_call: TRBJ2-7

cdr3_nt: TGCGCCAGCAGCCAAGTTGAGACGAACACTGAAGCTTTCTTT
cdr3_aa: CASSQVETNTEAFF
clone_size: many
d_call: NA
v_call: TRBV4-3
j_call: TRBJ1-1

cdr3_nt: TGTGCCAGCAGCTTAGCTAGGGGCCCTCTAAATGAGCAGTTCTTC
cdr3_aa: CASSLARGPLNEQFF
clone_size: many
d_call: NA
v_call: TRBV11-2
j_call: TRBJ2-1

cdr3_nt: TGTGCCAGCAGTTTTGGCGGGATCAAATACAATGAGCAGTTCTTC
cdr3_aa: CASSFGGIKYNEQFF
clone_size: many
d_call: NA
v_call: TRBV28
j_call: TRBJ2-1

cdr3_nt: TGTGCCAGCAGTTTATCTCCGGGAGCCGCCTACGAGCAGTACTTC
cdr3_aa: CASSLSPGAAYEQYF
clone_size: many
d_call: NA
v_call: TRBV27
j_call: TRBJ2-7

cdr3_nt: TGTGCCAGCAGCCAATGGGACAGCACCTATGGCTACACCTTC
cdr3_aa: CASSQWDSTYGYTF
clone_size: many
d_call: TRBD1
v_call: TRBV7-2
j_call: TRBJ1-2

cdr3_nt: TGCAGCGTGAGGGGGACAGGGAATGAAAAACTGTTTTTT
cdr3_aa: CSVRGTGNEKLFF
clone_size: NA
d_call: TRBD1
v_call: TRBV29-1
j_call: TRBJ1-4

cdr3_nt: TGCGCCAGCAGCTTGGTACAGGGGGGAGATACGCAGTATTTT
cdr3_aa: CASSLVQGGDTQYF
clone_size: many
d_call: TRBD1
v_call: TRBV5-1
j_call: TRBJ2-3

cdr3_nt: TGTGCCAGCAGCCAAGTCAATCAGGGCTATGGCTACACCTTC
cdr3_aa: CASSQVNQGYGYTF
clone_size: NA
d_call: NA
v_call: TRBV6-1
j_call: TRBJ1-2

cdr3_nt: TGTGCCAGCAGCGTCATCTCAGGGAGGGGGTACAATGAGCAGTTCTTC
cdr3_aa: CASSVISGRGYNEQFF
clone_size: many
d_call: NA
v_call: TRBV7-6
j_call: TRBJ2-1

cdr3_nt: TGTGCCAGCACTGGACTAGCGGGAGAACGGGAGCAGTACTTC
cdr3_aa: CASTGLAGEREQYF
clone_size: many
d_call: TRBD2
v_call: TRBV28
j_call: TRBJ2-7

cdr3_nt: TGTGCCACCAGGCGTGACAGGGTTAGGGCAGATACGCAGTATTTT
cdr3_aa: CATRRDRVRADTQYF
clone_size: many
d_call: TRBD1
v_call: TRBV15
j_call: TRBJ2-3

cdr3_nt: TGTGCCAGCAGTTCACCGGGACAAAGGGTCCAGGAGCAGTACTTC
cdr3_aa: CASSSPGQRVQEQYF
clone_size: many
d_call: NA
v_call: TRBV28
j_call: TRBJ2-7

cdr3_nt: TGCAGCGTTCGGGGAGTTGATGGCTACACCTTC
cdr3_aa: CSVRGVDGYTF
clone_size: many
d_call: NA
v_call: TRBV29-1
j_call: TRBJ1-2

cdr3_nt: TGCAGTGCTAGAGATGACCGCGAAGGGGTAAAGTCACCCCTCCACTTT
cdr3_aa: CSARDDREGVKSPLHF
clone_size: NA
d_call: NA
v_call: TRBV20-1
j_call: TRBJ1-6

cdr3_nt: TGTGCCAGCAGCCCTCCCCCGGGGAGGGGTTACAATGAGCAGTTCTTC
cdr3_aa: CASSPPPGRGYNEQFF
clone_size: NA
d_call: TRBD2
v_call: TRBV7-9
j_call: TRBJ2-1

cdr3_nt: TGTGCCAGCAGCCCAGGATCAGTCCAATCCTACGAGCAGTACTTC
cdr3_aa: CASSPGSVQSYEQYF
clone_size: many
d_call: NA
v_call: TRBV3-1
j_call: TRBJ2-7

cdr3_nt: TGTGCCAGCAGCTTGCTGGGACAGGGACTTGGTACTGAAGCTTTCTTT
cdr3_aa: CASSLLGQGLGTEAFF
clone_size: NA
d_call: TRBD1
v_call: TRBV5-4
j_call: TRBJ1-1

cdr3_nt: TGTGCCAGCAGCTCGGGTGGGAGCCCCAACTATGGCTACACCTTC
cdr3_aa: CASSSGGSPNYGYTF
clone_size: NA
d_call: NA
v_call: TRBV5-5
j_call: TRBJ1-2

cdr3_nt: TGTGCCAGCAGTTTATCAGGATCAACTAATGAAAAACTGTTTTTT
cdr3_aa: CASSLSGSTNEKLFF
clone_size: many
d_call: NA
v_call: TRBV28
j_call: TRBJ1-4

cdr3_nt: TGCAGCGTTGAAGATGGGACAGGTCCATACAATGAGCAGTTCTTC
cdr3_aa: CSVEDGTGPYNEQFF
clone_size: NA
d_call: TRBD1
v_call: TRBV29-1
j_call: TRBJ2-1

cdr3_nt: TGTGCCTGGAGGAGGGCTAGCGGGGGCTACAATGAGCAGTTCTTC
cdr3_aa: CAWRRASGGYNEQFF
clone_size: many
d_call: TRBD2
v_call: TRBV30
j_call: TRBJ2-1

cdr3_nt: TGCGCCAGCAGCCGCGGACAGGGGGCTCACACTGGGGAGCTGTTTTTT
cdr3_aa: CASSRGQGAHTGELFF
clone_size: NA
d_call: TRBD1
v_call: TRBV4-1
j_call: TRBJ2-2

cdr3_nt: TGCAGCGTTGCCGTTGGCAGGGGGCCAGATACGCAGTATTTT
cdr3_aa: CSVAVGRGPDTQYF
clone_size: NA
d_call: TRBD1
v_call: TRBV29-1
j_call: TRBJ2-3

cdr3_nt: TGTGCCAGCAGCCCCGGGACAGGGGCCACCTACGAGCAGTACTTC
cdr3_aa: CASSPGTGATYEQYF
clone_size: NA
d_call: TRBD1
v_call: TRBV6-1
j_call: TRBJ2-7

cdr3_nt: TGTGCCAGCAGTTTAATCGGGAGACAGCCCCAGCATTTT
cdr3_aa: CASSLIGRQPQHF
clone_size: few
d_call: NA
v_call: TRBV28
j_call: TRBJ1-5